Listed below are T cell receptor beta chains from one sample, sequenced in a study of T cells after yellow fever vaccination. TCRdb processed the 5' RACE reads anew with MiXCR; each CDR3 protein has one entry. Of under 350,000 distinct CDR3 sequences listed, roughly 3.9% are singletons. Specimen: PBMCs, collected 5 days after the yellow fever booster vaccination. Source of these receptors: a man aged 18 to 30 who received the YFV17D yellow fever vaccine. Both conserved end residues are part of each CDR3. D genes are given only for firm matches. Part of the rows lack a size; the others show once, few, many or a class for expanded clones.

TRBD1,few,TRBV10-3,TRBJ2-3,CAITPGQGEYTQYF,TGTGCCATCACCCCGGGACAGGGTGAATATACGCAGTATTTT
.,few,TRBV28,TRBJ1-1,CASSIRGETEAFF,TGTGCCAGCAGCATCAGGGGCGAGACTGAAGCTTTCTTT
.,few,TRBV9,TRBJ2-3,CASSVATVSTDTQYF,TGTGCCAGCAGCGTAGCTACAGTTTCCACAGATACGCAGTATTTT
TRBD1,few,TRBV7-8,TRBJ2-7,CASSLARTGLEQYF,TGTGCCAGCAGCTTAGCTCGGACAGGGCTCGAGCAGTACTTC
.,few,TRBV2,TRBJ2-1,CASSEFGGGVEEQFF,TGTGCCAGCAGTGAATTTGGGGGGGGCGTAGAGGAGCAGTTCTTC
TRBD2,.,TRBV4-3,TRBJ2-3,CASSQATLAGGTDTQYF,TGCGCCAGCAGCCAAGCGACCCTAGCGGGAGGCACAGATACGCAGTATTTT
.,.,TRBV18,TRBJ2-3,CASSPASSTDTQYF,TGTGCCAGCTCACCGGCCTCTAGCACAGATACGCAGTATTTT
.,.,TRBV5-1,TRBJ2-2,CASSRSDSQGTGELFF,TGCGCCAGCAGCCGGTCCGACAGCCAGGGTACCGGGGAGCTGTTTTTT
.,.,TRBV12-3/TRBV12-4,TRBJ2-3,CASSFLGTDTQYF,TGTGCCAGCAGTTTCCTTGGCACAGATACGCAGTATTTT
.,.,TRBV6-1,TRBJ1-5,CASSYPTEGSNQPQHF,TGTGCCAGCAGTTACCCGACGGAGGGTAGCAATCAGCCCCAGCATTTT
.,many,TRBV12-5,TRBJ1-1,CASGLENTEAFF,TGTGCTAGTGGTTTAGAGAACACTGAAGCTTTCTTT
TRBD1,few,TRBV5-1,TRBJ2-7,CASSLGRTGTYEQYF,TGCGCCAGCAGCTTGGGAAGGACAGGTACCTACGAGCAGTACTTC
.,few,TRBV12-3/TRBV12-4,TRBJ1-1,CASRMEYTEAFF,TGTGCCAGCAGGATGGAATACACTGAAGCTTTCTTT
.,few,TRBV11-1,TRBJ1-6,CASSWTDDSPLHF,TGTGCCAGCAGCTGGACAGACGATTCACCCCTCCACTTT
.,few,TRBV4-1,TRBJ2-3,CASRPSVTDTQYF,TGCGCCAGCCGCCCCAGCGTAACAGATACGCAGTATTTT
.,.,TRBV27,TRBJ2-7,CASSSSFGSLYEQYF,TGTGCCAGCAGTTCCAGTTTCGGATCCCTCTACGAGCAGTACTTC
.,many,TRBV7-2,TRBJ1-5,CASSPGGGGDQPQHF,TGTGCCAGCAGCCCGGGGGGGGGCGGAGATCAGCCCCAGCATTTT
TRBD1,few,TRBV7-2,TRBJ1-1,CASSFRQGLLAEAFF,TGTGCCAGCAGCTTTCGACAGGGCCTGCTCGCTGAAGCTTTCTTT
.,.,TRBV5-1,TRBJ2-6,CASGEQGFAGANVLTF,TGCGCCAGCGGAGAACAGGGTTTTGCTGGGGCCAACGTCCTGACTTTC
.,few,TRBV7-6,TRBJ1-5,CATDQPQHF,TGTGCCACCGATCAGCCCCAGCATTTT
.,many,TRBV20-1,TRBJ2-5,CSARDRRGGETQYF,TGCAGTGCTAGAGATCGCAGGGGTGGAGAGACCCAGTACTTC
.,many,TRBV2,TRBJ1-5,CASSEARPNNQPQHF,TGTGCCAGCAGCGAAGCAAGGCCAAACAATCAGCCCCAGCATTTT
.,.,TRBV7-9,TRBJ1-1,CARARGAGTNTEAFF,TGTGCCCGAGCACGGGGGGCAGGAACGAACACTGAAGCTTTCTTT
.,.,TRBV4-2,TRBJ2-7,CASSRLQGPNTYEQYF,TGTGCCAGCAGCCGACTCCAGGGGCCCAACACCTACGAGCAGTACTTC
.,many,TRBV7-9,TRBJ2-5,CASSRRRAGETQYF,TGTGCCAGCAGCCGACGAAGGGCGGGGGAGACCCAGTACTTC
.,.,TRBV5-1,TRBJ1-1,CASSLLALNTEAFF,TGCGCCAGCAGCTTGTTGGCGTTGAACACTGAAGCTTTCTTT
.,.,TRBV7-2,TRBJ2-7,CASSLGGLYEQYF,TGTGCCAGCAGCTTAGGGGGCCTCTACGAGCAGTACTTC
.,many,TRBV9,TRBJ2-5,CASSVNPTVGVAQYF,TGTGCCAGCAGCGTAAACCCGACAGTCGGAGTTGCCCAGTACTTC
.,.,TRBV5-6,TRBJ2-3,CASYRARTDTQYF,TGTGCCAGTTACAGGGCTCGGACAGATACGCAGTATTTT
TRBD2,few,TRBV12-3/TRBV12-4,TRBJ2-3,CASSPPGLAGGPSQYF,TGTGCCAGCAGCCCGCCGGGACTAGCGGGGGGGCCTTCACAGTATTTT
TRBD2,.,TRBV5-4,TRBJ2-2,CATAQAGTLGGTGELFF,TGTGCGACGGCCCAAGCGGGGACTCTCGGGGGCACCGGGGAGCTGTTTTTT
.,few,TRBV20-1,TRBJ1-6,CSARELLGTNSPLHF,TGCAGTGCCAGAGAACTCCTTGGGACAAATTCACCCCTCCACTTT
.,.,TRBV4-1,TRBJ2-5,CASSQEADPQETQYF,TGCGCCAGCAGCCAAGAAGCGGACCCTCAAGAGACCCAGTACTTC
.,.,TRBV4-3,TRBJ2-3,CASSQALGGRGDTQYF,TGCGCCAGCAGCCAAGCCCTCGGGGGGCGGGGAGATACGCAGTATTTT
.,.,TRBV5-4,TRBJ2-1,CASRGQDGYNEQFF,TGTGCCAGCAGGGGACAAGACGGATACAATGAGCAGTTCTTC
.,few,TRBV20-1,TRBJ1-1,CSARNDGLNTEAFF,TGCAGTGCTAGGAATGACGGGCTGAACACTGAAGCTTTCTTT
.,few,TRBV20-1,TRBJ1-1,CSARASWGGGTEAFF,TGCAGTGCTAGAGCTTCATGGGGGGGCGGAACTGAAGCTTTCTTT
.,few,TRBV7-9,TRBJ1-1,CASSSGTTEAFF,TGTGCCAGCAGCTCCGGGACCACTGAAGCTTTCTTT
.,.,TRBV24-1,TRBJ1-6,CATSDGFNSPLHF,TGTGCCACCAGTGATGGGTTTAATTCACCCCTCCACTTT
.,many,TRBV15,TRBJ2-3,CATMGNPASTDTQYF,TGTGCCACCATGGGGAACCCTGCCAGCACAGATACGCAGTATTTT
.,.,TRBV4-1,TRBJ1-6,CASSPGRPVRDYNSPLHF,TGCGCCAGCAGCCCGGGAAGACCTGTGCGGGATTATAATTCACCCCTACACTTT
TRBD1,many,TRBV5-1,TRBJ1-1,CASSHGTGGTEAFF,TGCGCCAGCAGCCACGGGACAGGGGGGACTGAAGCTTTCTTT
TRBD2,.,TRBV10-3,TRBJ2-1,CASKRPAGGLEQFF,TGTGCCAGCAAAAGGCCAGCGGGGGGGCTCGAGCAGTTCTTC
.,few,TRBV4-1,TRBJ1-2,CASSQEGYGNNYGYTF,TGCGCCAGCAGCCAAGAGGGGTACGGAAATAACTATGGCTACACCTTC
.,.,TRBV5-1,TRBJ1-2,CASSTPGGDGYTF,TGCGCCAGCAGCACCCCCGGGGGTGATGGCTACACCTTC
.,many,TRBV12-3/TRBV12-4,TRBJ2-7,CASSLLGVSYEQYF,TGTGCCAGCAGTTTATTAGGGGTTTCCTACGAGCAGTACTTC